The T cell receptor beta chain under discussion was sequenced for a study of cytomegalovirus exposure and HLA in healthy donors. PCR was performed using 60 Vbeta and 13 Jbeta primers. This table comes from immunoSEQ multiplex PCR, and its TCRdb copy is limited to in-frame clones, with some not included. Among fewer than 95,000 clones listed, roughly 70% were seen once. V was shortened by 1 base and J by 7 bases, with 13 bases between the two germline ends. CDR3 length: 15 amino acids. The germline CDR1 and CDR2 sequences are SGHVS and FNYEAQ. Healthy people donating bone marrow made up the donors. When sampled, the donors appeared nominally healthy, though they likely had unrecorded immune exposures.

The rearrangement uses TRBV7-6 and TRBJ1-4; tentative D call: TRBD1 (6 bases). The receptor comes from a man aged 35-49 years in good health and CMV-seronegative. The sequenced sample consisted of PBMCs. The DNA of the CDR3 is TGTGCCAGCAGCTTAGGGTCCAGGACAGCTGAAAAACTGTTTTTT. It is translated as CASSLGSRTAEKLFF.